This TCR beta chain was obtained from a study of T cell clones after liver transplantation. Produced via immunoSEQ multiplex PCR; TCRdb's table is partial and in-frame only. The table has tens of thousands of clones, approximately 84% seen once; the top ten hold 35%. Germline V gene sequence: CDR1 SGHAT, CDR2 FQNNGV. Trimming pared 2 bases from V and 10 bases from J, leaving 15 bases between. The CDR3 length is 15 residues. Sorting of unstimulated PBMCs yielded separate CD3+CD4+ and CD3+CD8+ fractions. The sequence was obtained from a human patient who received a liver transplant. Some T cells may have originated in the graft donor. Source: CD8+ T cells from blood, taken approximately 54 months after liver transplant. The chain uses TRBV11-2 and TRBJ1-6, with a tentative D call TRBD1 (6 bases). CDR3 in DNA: TGTGCCAGCAGCTTATATCTCGGGGGCGAGTCACCCCTCCACTTT. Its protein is CASSLYLGGESPLHF.